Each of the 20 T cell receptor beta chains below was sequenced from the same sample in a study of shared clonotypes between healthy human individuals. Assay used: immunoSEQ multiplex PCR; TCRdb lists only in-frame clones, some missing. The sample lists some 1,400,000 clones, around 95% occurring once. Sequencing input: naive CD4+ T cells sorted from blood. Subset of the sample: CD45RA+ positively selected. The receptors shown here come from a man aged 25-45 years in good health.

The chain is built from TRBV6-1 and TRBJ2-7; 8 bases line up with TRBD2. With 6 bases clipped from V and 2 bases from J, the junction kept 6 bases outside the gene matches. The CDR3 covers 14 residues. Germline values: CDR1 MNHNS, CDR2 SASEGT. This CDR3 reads CASSRTSPTYEQYF. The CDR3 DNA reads TGTGCCAGCAGCAGGACTAGCCCTACCTACGAGCAGTACTTC.

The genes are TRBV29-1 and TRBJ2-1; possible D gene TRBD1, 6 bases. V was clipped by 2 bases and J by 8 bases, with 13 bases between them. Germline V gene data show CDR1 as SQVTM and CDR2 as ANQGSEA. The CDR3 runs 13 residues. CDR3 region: CSVELGYRDEQFF. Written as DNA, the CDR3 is TGCAGCGTTGAACTCGGGTACAGGGATGAGCAGTTCTTC.

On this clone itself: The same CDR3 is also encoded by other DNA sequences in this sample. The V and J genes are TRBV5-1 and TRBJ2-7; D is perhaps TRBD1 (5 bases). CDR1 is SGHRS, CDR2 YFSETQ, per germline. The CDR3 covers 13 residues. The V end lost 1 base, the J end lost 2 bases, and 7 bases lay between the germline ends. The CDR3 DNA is TGCGCCAGCAGCTTGCAGGGAACCTACGAGCAGTACTTC. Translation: CASSLQGTYEQYF.

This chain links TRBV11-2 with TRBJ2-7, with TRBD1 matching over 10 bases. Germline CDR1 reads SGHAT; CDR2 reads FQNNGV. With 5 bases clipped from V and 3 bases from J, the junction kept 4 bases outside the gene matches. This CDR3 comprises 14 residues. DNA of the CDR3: TGTGCCAGCAGCCGGGACAGGGGACTCTACGAGCAGTACTTC. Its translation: CASSRDRGLYEQYF.

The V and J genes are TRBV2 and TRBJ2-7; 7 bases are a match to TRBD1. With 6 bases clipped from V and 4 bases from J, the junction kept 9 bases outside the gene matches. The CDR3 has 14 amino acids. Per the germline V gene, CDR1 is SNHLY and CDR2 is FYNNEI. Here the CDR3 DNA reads TGTGCCAGCAGAGGTACTACAGGGGTGTACGAGCAGTACTTC. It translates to CASRGTTGVYEQYF.

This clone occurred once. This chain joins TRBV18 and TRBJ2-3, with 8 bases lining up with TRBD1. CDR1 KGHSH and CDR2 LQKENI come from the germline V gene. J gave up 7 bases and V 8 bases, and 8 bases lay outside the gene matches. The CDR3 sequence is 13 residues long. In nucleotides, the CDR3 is TGTGCCAGCCTTGGACAGGGTGGGAATACGCAGTATTTT. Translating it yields CASLGQGGNTQYF.

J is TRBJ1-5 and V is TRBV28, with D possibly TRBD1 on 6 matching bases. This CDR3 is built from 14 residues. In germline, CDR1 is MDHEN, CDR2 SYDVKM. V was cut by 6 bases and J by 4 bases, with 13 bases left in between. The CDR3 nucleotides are TGTGCCAGCAGACCCGGACAGCGTAATCAGCCCCAGCATTTT. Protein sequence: CASRPGQRNQPQHF.

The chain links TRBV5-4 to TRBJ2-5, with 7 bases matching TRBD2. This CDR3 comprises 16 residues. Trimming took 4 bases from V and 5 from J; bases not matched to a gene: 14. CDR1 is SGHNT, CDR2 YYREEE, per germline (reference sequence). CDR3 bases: TGTGCCAGCAGCAGGAATGGGGGGGGTTTAGTTGAGACCCAGTACTTC. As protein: CASSRNGGGLVETQYF. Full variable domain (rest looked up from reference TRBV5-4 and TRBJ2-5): ETGVTQSPTHLIKTRGQQVTLRCSSQSGHNTVSWYQQALGQGPQFIFQYYREEENGRGNFPPRFSGLQFPNYSSELNVNALELDDSALYLCASSRNGGGLVETQYFGPGTRLLVL.

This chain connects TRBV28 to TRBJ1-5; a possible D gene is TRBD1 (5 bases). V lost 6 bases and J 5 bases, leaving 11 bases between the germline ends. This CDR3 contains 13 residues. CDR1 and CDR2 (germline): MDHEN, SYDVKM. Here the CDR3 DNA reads TGTGCCAGCAGCTTGGGGCTGTATCAGCCCCAGCATTTT. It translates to CASSLGLYQPQHF.

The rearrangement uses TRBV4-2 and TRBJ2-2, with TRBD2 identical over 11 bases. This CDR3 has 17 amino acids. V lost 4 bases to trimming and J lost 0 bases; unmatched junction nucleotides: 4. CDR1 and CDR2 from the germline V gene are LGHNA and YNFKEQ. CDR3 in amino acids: CASSRKTSGTNTGELFF. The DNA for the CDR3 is TGTGCCAGCAGCCGAAAGACTAGCGGGACGAACACCGGGGAGCTGTTTTTT.

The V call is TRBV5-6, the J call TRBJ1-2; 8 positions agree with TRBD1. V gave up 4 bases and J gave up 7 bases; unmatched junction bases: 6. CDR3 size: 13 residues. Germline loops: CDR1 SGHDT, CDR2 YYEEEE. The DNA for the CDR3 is TGTGCCAGCAGCCAAGAAACAGGGGGTGGCTACACCTTC. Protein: CASSQETGGGYTF.

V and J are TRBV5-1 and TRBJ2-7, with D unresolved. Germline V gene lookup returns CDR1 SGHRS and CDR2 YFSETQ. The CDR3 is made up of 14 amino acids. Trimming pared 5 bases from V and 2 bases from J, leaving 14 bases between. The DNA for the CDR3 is TGCGCCAGCAGTCATAACGGACGCACCTACGAGCAGTACTTC. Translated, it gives CASSHNGRTYEQYF.

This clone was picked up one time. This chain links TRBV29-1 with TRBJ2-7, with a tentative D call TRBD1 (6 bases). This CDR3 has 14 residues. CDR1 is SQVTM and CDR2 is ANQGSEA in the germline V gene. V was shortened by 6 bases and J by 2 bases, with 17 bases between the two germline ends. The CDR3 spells CSVGQTPGPYEQYF. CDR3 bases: TGCAGCGTAGGACAGACGCCTGGGCCCTACGAGCAGTACTTC.

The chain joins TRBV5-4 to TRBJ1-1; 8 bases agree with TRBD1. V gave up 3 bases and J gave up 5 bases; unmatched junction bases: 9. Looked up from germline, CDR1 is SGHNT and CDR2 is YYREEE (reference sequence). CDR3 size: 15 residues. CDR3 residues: CASSWTGRVETEAFF. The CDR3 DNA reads TGTGCCAGCAGCTGGACAGGGCGGGTGGAGACTGAAGCTTTCTTT. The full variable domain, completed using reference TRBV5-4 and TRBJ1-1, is ETGVTQSPTHLIKTRGQQVTLRCSSQSGHNTVSWYQQALGQGPQFIFQYYREEENGRGNFPPRFSGLQFPNYSSELNVNALELDDSALYLCASSWTGRVETEAFFGQGTRLTVV.

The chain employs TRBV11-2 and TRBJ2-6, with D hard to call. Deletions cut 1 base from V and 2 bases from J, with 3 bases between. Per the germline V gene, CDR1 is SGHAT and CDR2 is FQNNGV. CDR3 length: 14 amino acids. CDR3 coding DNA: TGTGCCAGCAGCTTAGTCACTGGGGCCAACGTCCTGACTTTC. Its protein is CASSLVTGANVLTF.

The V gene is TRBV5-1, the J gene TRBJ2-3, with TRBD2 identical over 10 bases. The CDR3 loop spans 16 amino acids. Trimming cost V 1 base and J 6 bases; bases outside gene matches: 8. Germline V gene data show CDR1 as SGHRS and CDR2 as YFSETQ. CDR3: CASSLSPSGRYDTQYF. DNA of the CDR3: TGCGCCAGCAGCTTGTCGCCTAGCGGGAGATATGATACGCAGTATTTT.

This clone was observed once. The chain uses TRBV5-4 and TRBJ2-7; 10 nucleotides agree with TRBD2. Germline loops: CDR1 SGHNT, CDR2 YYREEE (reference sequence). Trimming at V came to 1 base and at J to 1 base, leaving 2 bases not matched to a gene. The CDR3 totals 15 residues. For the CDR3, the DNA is TGTGCCAGCAGCTTGATGACTAGCGGGTCCTACGAGCAGTACTTC. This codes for CASSLMTSGSYEQYF.

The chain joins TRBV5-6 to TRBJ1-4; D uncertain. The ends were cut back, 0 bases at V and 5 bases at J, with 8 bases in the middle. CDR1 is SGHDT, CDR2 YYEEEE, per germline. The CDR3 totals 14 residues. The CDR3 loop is CASSLGGPNEKLFF. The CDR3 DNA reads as TGTGCCAGCAGCTTGGGAGGACCGAATGAAAAACTGTTTTTT.

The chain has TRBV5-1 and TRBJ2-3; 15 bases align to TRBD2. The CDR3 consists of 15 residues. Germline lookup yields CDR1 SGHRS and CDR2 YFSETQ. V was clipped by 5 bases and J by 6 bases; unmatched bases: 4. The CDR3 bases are TGCGCCAGCAGGGATGGACTAGCGGGAGGGGATACGCAGTATTTT. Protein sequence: CASRDGLAGGDTQYF.

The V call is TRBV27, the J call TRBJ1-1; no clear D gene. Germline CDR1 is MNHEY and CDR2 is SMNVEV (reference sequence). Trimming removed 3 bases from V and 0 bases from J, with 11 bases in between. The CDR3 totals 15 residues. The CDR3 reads CASSFPGALNTEAFF. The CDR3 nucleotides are TGTGCCAGCAGTTTCCCGGGAGCCTTGAACACTGAAGCTTTCTTT.